This T cell receptor beta chain stems from a study of shared clonotypes between healthy human individuals. This CDR3 comprises 12 residues. V was trimmed by 6 bases and J by 1 base, leaving 6 bases between them. Germline V gene lookup returns CDR1 SGHAT and CDR2 FQNNGV. Measured with immunoSEQ multiplex PCR; TCRdb has only the in-frame clones, and not every one. The table lists 400,000 to 500,000 clones, around 79% of them singletons. In the case of this clone: With a far larger clone one base away, a read error is the likely cause.

This TCR derives from a woman between 40 and 50 years old in good health. Some clones in this sample may be carry-over from other donors' samples. Sequencing used PBMCs. The V and J genes are TRBV11-2 and TRBJ1-1, with D perhaps matching TRBD1 (6 bases). The CDR3 region is CASRGQNTEAFF. The CDR3, as DNA: TGTGCCAGCAGGGGACAGAACACTGAAGCTTTCTTT.